The rows below give T cell receptor beta chains drawn from one sample of a study of CXCR3-negative and CXCR3-positive naive CD8 T cells. TCRdb re-analyzed the 5' RACE reads; it lists each CDR3 protein once, without DNA. The table lists over 70,000 distinct CDR3 sequences. Sequencing input: naive CXCR3- CD8+ T cells from blood. The origin of the receptors is a human donor in good health. Some clones in this sample may be carry-over from other donors' samples. CDR3s include the opening cysteine and the closing phenylalanine or tryptophan.

v_gene	j_gene	CDR3aa
TRBV29-1	TRBJ1-1	CSVQQEMNTEAFF
TRBV7-2	TRBJ1-1	CASSLTGALNTEAFF
TRBV7-2	TRBJ2-7	CASSNLGQFEQYF
TRBV29-1	TRBJ1-1	CSVVIPPGTEAFF
TRBV28	TRBJ2-7	CASSPTHGQGAYEQYF
TRBV15	TRBJ1-2	CATTEERIYGYTF
TRBV30	TRBJ2-1	CAWSVVAGGPNEQFF
TRBV29-1	TRBJ1-2	CSARDLLWGYTF
TRBV7-9	TRBJ1-6	CASSLMIDGKSPLHF
TRBV7-8	TRBJ2-3	CASSFSAGSADTQYF
TRBV29-1	TRBJ2-3	CSVGTELSTDTQYF
TRBV27	TRBJ2-7	CASSLGQGVGYEQYF
TRBV6-6	TRBJ2-7	CASSYSRQFLGEANEQYF
TRBV7-7	TRBJ2-5	CASSLGFQETQYF
TRBV28	TRBJ2-7	CASSLPSGTSSYEQYF
TRBV11-2	TRBJ2-4	CASSLGTLAGFRVQYF
TRBV4-1	TRBJ2-1	CASSQVSGVDEQFF
TRBV30	TRBJ2-1	CAWGPGASYLNEQFF
TRBV28	TRBJ2-7	CASISSGRRNEQYF
TRBV5-1	TRBJ2-1	CVSSYLGPPGDEQFF
TRBV25-1	TRBJ2-1	CASAEEETSDNEQFF
TRBV20-1	TRBJ2-7	CSARGGVHVYEQYF
TRBV29-1	TRBJ2-1	CSAVDRGDYNEQFF
TRBV7-3	TRBJ1-2	CASSATGGISAGYTF
TRBV9	TRBJ2-1	CASSVGETRAGGHFNEQFF
TRBV6-2/TRBV6-3	TRBJ1-1	CASSWTGPEAFF